In this sample, the clone carrying this T cell receptor (beta chain) turned up a few times. Its antigen is not known. The sample originates from a study of response to subunit inactivated influenza vaccine. TCRdb processed the RT-PCR reads anew with MiXCR; each CDR3 protein has one entry. The data show approximately 530,000 distinct CDR3 sequences, roughly 8.2% seen once. General observations from the study: The authors put forward the suggestion that each seasonal influenza vaccination may bring in only a limited number of new T cells.

The CDR3 length is 15 residues. V lost 1 base and J 3 bases, leaving 14 bases between the germline ends. The germline V gene encodes CDR1 SGHRS and CDR2 YFSETQ. V usage is TRBV5-1 and J usage is TRBJ2-7, with TRBD1 as a possible D gene (6 bases). Sequencing was performed on PBMCs from blood, taken roughly 24 months after vaccination. The receptor was isolated from a man between 50 and 75 years old who received an inactivated influenza vaccine. The DNA of the CDR3 is TGCGCCAGCAGCTTGACGATCAGCAGGGGCTACGAGCAGTACTTC. This gives the protein CASSLTISRGYEQYF.